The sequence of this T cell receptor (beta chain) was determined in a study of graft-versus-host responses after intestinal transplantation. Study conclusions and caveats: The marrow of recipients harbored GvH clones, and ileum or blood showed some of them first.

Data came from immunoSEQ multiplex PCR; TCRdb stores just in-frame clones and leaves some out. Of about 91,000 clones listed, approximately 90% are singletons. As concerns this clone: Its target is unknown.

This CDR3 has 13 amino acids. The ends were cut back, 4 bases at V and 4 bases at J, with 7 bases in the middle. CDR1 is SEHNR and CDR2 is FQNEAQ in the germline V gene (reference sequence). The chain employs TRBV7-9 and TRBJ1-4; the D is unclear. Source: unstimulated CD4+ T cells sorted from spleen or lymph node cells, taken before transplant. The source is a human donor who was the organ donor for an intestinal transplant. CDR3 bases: TGTGCCAGCAGCTACGGGAGTAATGAAAAACTGTTTTTT. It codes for CASSYGSNEKLFF.